This TCR beta chain was captured by sequencing in a study of CD8 T cells in Susac syndrome (dated by TCRdb to the late 2010s). In the study overall: Whether CD8+ T cell activation and differentiation in Susac syndrome was antigen driven was tested using repertoire sequencing. General study outcomes and caveats: The number of individuals in the TCR sequencing and HLA analysis was acknowledged as relatively small.

From the cysteine through the phenylalanine, the CDR3 covers 14 amino acids. Only CDR3 DNA remains: 42 bases, in frame from the first base. A distance of 6 bases separates the germline ends of V and J, which lose 1 base and 0 bases respectively. CDR1 and CDR2, looked up from the germline V gene (reference sequence), are GTSNPN and SVGIG. Peripheral blood CD8+ and CD4+ T cells from healthy donors, Susac syndrome patients and multiple sclerosis patients were profiled by high-throughput TCR beta sequencing. The healthy donors served as controls matched for age and sex. Bulk CD8+ and CD4+ T cells were purified magnetically by negative isolation, whereas CD8+ TEMRA cells were enriched by FACS. Blood was collected in EDTA tubes and processed within 24 hours, with PBMCs isolated through density gradient centrifugation. PBMCs intended for TCR sequencing were frozen in liquid nitrogen and were later thawed in a 37 degrees C water bath. The sorted or isolated CD4+, CD8+ and CD8+ TEMRA cells had a purity of 90% or higher.

A note on this clonotype: The specificity of this receptor is unknown. No base qualities exist here, and no much larger clone lies one base off it.

RNA was extracted using the RNeasy kit, and roughly 0.45 to 1 ug of the RNA was reverse transcribed with random hexamers. The immunoSEQ multiplex PCR assay, which covers 54 Vbeta and 13 Jbeta segments, was used to amplify TCR beta CDR3 regions. PCR amplification bias was corrected by using a synthetic template baseline for primer optimization and computational correction. The paper's processing steps were these. Only productive sequences were kept, with reads annotated to V, D and J genes according to IMGT and analyzed in immunoSEQ Analyzer. Clonality was calculated as one minus the Shannon entropy normalized by log2 of the number of productive unique sequences. For each patient and control, public and private clones were evaluated within the 100 most prevalent clones. A clone was defined as Susac-specific if it was absent from the healthy and MS cohorts, from approximately 980 published viral clones and from other ImmuneACCESS disease sequences. Through fastp at Q25 and MiXCR, TCRdb rebuilt clones from the public reads, retaining in-frame beta chains. Identical CDR3 proteins give one entry, which carries the most common genes and DNA. TCRdb's processing, not the authors', yielded these V and J calls. This sample has roughly 200,000 distinct CDR3 sequences in its table, and about 95% of those were observed once. Of the sample, around 0.11% is held by the ten largest clones.

The sequence is built from TRBV30 and TRBJ2-2; there is no confident call for the D gene. This receptor was taken from a human donor in good health. Sample: CD4+ T cells from PBMCs. The CDR3 region has the sequence CAWSGLANTGELFF. The nucleotides read TGTGCCTGGAGTGGACTGGCGAACACCGGGGAGCTGTTTTTT.